This T cell receptor beta chain was sequenced in a study of blood T cell repertoires in COVID-19. Across the whole study: The United States, Italy and Spain supplied acute and convalescent COVID-19 samples.

The germline V and J ends were trimmed by 3 bases and 0 bases, with 12 bases remaining between them. Germline V gene sequence: CDR1 GTSNPN, CDR2 SVGIG (reference sequence). CDR3 length: 15 amino acids. This clone was seen once. Only in-frame clones appear in the TCRdb table, and some are missing; sequencing was by immunoSEQ multiplex PCR. The table includes approximately 220,000 clones, more than 85% detected once. This TCR was sampled from a man in his forties or fifties with acute or convalescent COVID-19. V and J are TRBV30 and TRBJ2-4; D may be TRBD2 (6 bases). The sequencing input was peripheral blood. Here the CDR3 reads CAWRAGPLAKNIQYF. The CDR3 DNA reads as TGTGCCTGGAGGGCGGGACCGCTAGCCAAAAACATTCAGTACTTC.